The next 16 T cell receptor beta chains were all read from a single sample in a study of blood T cell repertoires in COVID-19 (dated by TCRdb to about 2020). The library was obtained by the immunoSEQ multiplex PCR assay. TCRdb stores this immuneACCESS table with in-frame sequences only. Part of the clones is absent; in the studies checked, under half of the shortfall reflects unresolved V genes, and no reason is known for the rest. This sample comprises 64,000 or so clones, approximately 86% of them detected only once. 1.2% of the sample comes from the top ten. Input material: peripheral blood. These receptors were taken from a middle-aged man with acute or convalescent COVID-19.

The rearrangement joins TRBV13 to TRBJ2-3, with unresolved D. Trimming stripped 8 bases from V and 5 bases from J, with 8 bases between. The CDR3 totals 11 residues. Germline-derived CDR1 and CDR2 are PRHDT and FYEKMQ (reference sequence). The CDR3 region is CASLLGDTQYF. CDR3 DNA sequence: TGTGCCAGCCTCCTCGGAGATACGCAGTATTTT.

The V gene is TRBV15, the J gene TRBJ1-3; D is uncertain. Germline V gene sequence: CDR1 LNHNV, CDR2 YYDKDF (reference sequence). CDR3 size: 13 residues. Trimming shortened V by 5 bases and J by 3 bases, and 8 bases separated the two germline ends. The CDR3 protein is CATSPRYGNTIYF. CDR3 bases: TGTGCCACCAGCCCCCGGTATGGAAACACCATATATTTT.

This chain links TRBV12-5 with TRBJ2-7, with 7 bases matching TRBD2. This CDR3 is built from 15 residues. J was trimmed by 1 base and V by 6 bases; bases with no gene match: 9. Germline assignment: CDR1 LGHNT and CDR2 FRNRAP. CDR3 nucleotide sequence: TGTGCTAGTGGCCAAAGCGGGGCTCAATCCTACGAGCAGTACTTC. This gives the protein CASGQSGAQSYEQYF.

The V and J genes are TRBV12-3 or TRBV12-4 and TRBJ1-2, with 8 bases fitting TRBD1. The ends lost 6 bases at V and 8 bases at J; junction bases unmatched: 8. This CDR3 spans 13 amino acids. The DNA of the CDR3 is TGTGCCAGCAGCCCCGACAGGGACAGGGGCTACACCTTC. Encoded protein: CASSPDRDRGYTF.

The genes are TRBV5-4 and TRBJ2-5; TRBD1 aligns across 10 bases. The germline gives CDR1 SGHNT, CDR2 YYREEE (reference sequence). The CDR3 runs to 16 residues. Trimming removed 0 bases from V and 4 bases from J; junction bases left unmatched: 6. CDR3 sequence: CASSLGDRGLRETQYF. Here the CDR3 DNA reads TGTGCCAGCAGCTTGGGGGACAGGGGTCTCCGAGAGACCCAGTACTTC.

The chain couples TRBV5-6 to TRBJ1-2, with 7 bases identical to TRBD1. CDR3 length: 16 residues. V gave up 1 base and J gave up 4 bases; unmatched junction bases: 10. CDR1 is SGHDT, CDR2 YYEEEE, per germline. CDR3 in amino acids: CASSLSIWGQLYGYTF. The CDR3, as DNA: TGTGCCAGCAGCTTGAGCATCTGGGGACAGCTCTATGGCTACACCTTC.

The chain uses TRBV2 and TRBJ1-4, with TRBD1 identical over 9 bases. V was clipped by 4 bases and J by 4 bases; unmatched bases: 4. The CDR3 runs to 15 residues. From germline, CDR1 is SNHLY and CDR2 FYNNEI. The DNA of the CDR3 is TGTGCCAGCAGTGGGACAGGGGCAAGTAATGAAAAACTGTTTTTT. Its protein product is CASSGTGASNEKLFF.

This clone was observed once. The chain uses TRBV6-5 and TRBJ2-2; 8 positions agree with TRBD2. Germline values: CDR1 MNHEY, CDR2 SVGAGI. V trimming: 8 bases; J trimming: 5 bases; junction bases outside the gene matches: 10. This CDR3 contains 15 residues. The chain's CDR3 is CASWGLGIRTGELFF. The CDR3, as DNA: TGTGCCAGCTGGGGACTAGGAATTAGAACCGGGGAGCTGTTTTTT.

The chain is built from TRBV6-6 and TRBJ1-1, with 7 bases lining up with TRBD1. V dropped 8 bases and J dropped 1; count of bases not matched to a gene: 4. Germline V gene sequence: CDR1 MNHNY, CDR2 SVGAGI (reference sequence). The CDR3 length is 13 residues. The CDR3 DNA follows: TGTGCCAGCGGGAACAGGGGGAACACTGAAGCTTTCTTT. Amino acids: CASGNRGNTEAFF.

The CDR3 nucleotides are TGTGCCAGCAGCCTTACAGGGGGGTACACTGAAGCTTTCTTT. Protein sequence: CASSLTGGYTEAFF. J is TRBJ1-1 and V is TRBV5-5; 8 bases agree with TRBD1. Germline V lookup: CDR1 SGHKS, CDR2 YYEKEE (reference sequence). V shed 4 bases and J 3 bases; nucleotides not matched to a gene: 5. The CDR3 sequence is 14 residues long.

This clone was recorded only once. The V and J genes are TRBV19 and TRBJ1-1; D remains unclear. The V gene lost 8 bases and the J gene lost 5 bases, with 15 bases spanning the gap. The CDR3 contains 13 residues. Per the germline V gene, CDR1 is LNHDA and CDR2 is SQIVND (reference sequence). The CDR3 is CASRLIAGTEAFF. As DNA, the CDR3 is TGTGCCAGTCGCCTAATAGCGGGGACTGAAGCTTTCTTT. Together with reference TRBV19 and TRBJ1-1, the CDR3 gives the full variable domain: DGGITQSPKYLFRKEGQNVTLSCEQNLNHDAMYWYRQDPGQGLRLIYYSQIVNDFQKGDIAEGYSVSREKKESFPLTVTSAQKNPTAFYLCASRLIAGTEAFFGQGTRLTVV.

The J gene is TRBJ2-3, the V gene TRBV7-6, with no clear D. This CDR3 comprises 16 residues. Per germline, CDR1 SGHVS and CDR2 FNYEAQ. With 3 bases removed from V and 1 base from J, the gap between germline ends came to 14 bases. CDR3 bases: TGTGCCAGCAGCTTGGGTATAGGCCGGGGCACAGATACGCAGTATTTT. Translated, it gives CASSLGIGRGTDTQYF.

In its sample, this clone was seen once. The genes are TRBV11-3 and TRBJ1-1, with 7 bases aligning to TRBD1. Germline lookup yields CDR1 SGHNT and CDR2 YENEEA. V was pared by 3 bases and J by 6 bases, with 22 bases of the junction left unmatched. CDR3 length: 19 residues. CDR3 protein: CASSFGRGGRGGFNPEAFF. The CDR3 nucleotides are TGTGCCAGCAGCTTCGGTCGAGGTGGACGAGGGGGCTTCAACCCTGAAGCTTTCTTT.

The chain is built from TRBV15 and TRBJ1-1; no firm D call. CDR3 size: 16 residues. Germline CDR1 is LNHNV and CDR2 is YYDKDF (reference sequence). Trimming removed 0 bases from V and 11 bases from J, with 22 bases in between. In DNA form, the CDR3 reads TGTGCCACCAGCAGAGATTGGCGGGTGTTAGGTGTTGGTGCTTTCTTT. Amino acid sequence: CATSRDWRVLGVGAFF.

For the CDR3, the DNA is TGTGCCAGCAGCTTAGGCGGGGGCAATGAGCAGTTCTTC. It is translated as CASSLGGGNEQFF. The J gene is TRBJ2-1, the V gene TRBV7-8; TRBD2 aligns across 7 bases. The V gene's germline CDR1 is SGHVS and CDR2 FQNEAQ. V lost 1 base and J lost 6; bases outside the gene matches: 0. The CDR3 consists of 13 residues.

The chain carries TRBV6-1 and TRBJ2-7; the D gene is possibly TRBD1 (6 bases). The CDR3 consists of 15 residues. Germline assignment: CDR1 MNHNS and CDR2 SASEGT. Trimming stripped 1 base from V and 6 bases from J, with 16 bases between. CDR3 protein: CASSEGRTPRGEQYF. The CDR3 bases are TGTGCCAGCAGTGAAGGGAGGACACCCAGGGGCGAGCAGTACTTC.